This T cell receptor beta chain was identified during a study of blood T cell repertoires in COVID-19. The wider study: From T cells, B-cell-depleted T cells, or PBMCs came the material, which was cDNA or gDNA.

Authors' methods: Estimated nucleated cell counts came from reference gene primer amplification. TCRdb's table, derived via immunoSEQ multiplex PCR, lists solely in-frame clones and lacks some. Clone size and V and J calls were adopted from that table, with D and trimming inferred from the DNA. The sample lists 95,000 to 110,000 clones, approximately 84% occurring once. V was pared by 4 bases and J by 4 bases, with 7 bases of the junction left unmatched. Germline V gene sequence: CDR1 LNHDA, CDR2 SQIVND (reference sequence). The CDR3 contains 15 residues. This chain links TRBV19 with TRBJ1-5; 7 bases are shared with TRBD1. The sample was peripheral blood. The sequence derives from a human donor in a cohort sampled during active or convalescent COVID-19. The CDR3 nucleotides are TGTGCCAGTAGTAGAGGGACAGCCCAAAATCAGCCCCAGCATTTT. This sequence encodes CASSRGTAQNQPQHF.